Following are 24 T cell receptor beta chains from one sample sequenced in a study of control samples from healthy donors and cancer patients. TCRdb keeps only in-frame clones here, not all; method: immunoSEQ multiplex PCR. This sample has 100,000 to 150,000 clones, with 80% to 90% found just once. What was sequenced was blood. Receptors originate from a man aged 40-49 years in good health.

V gene TRBV2 combines with J gene TRBJ2-7; the match to TRBD2 covers 8 bases. The CDR3 spans 12 residues. V dropped 6 bases and J dropped 12; count of bases not matched to a gene: 10. Germline assignment: CDR1 SNHLY and CDR2 FYNNEI. CDR3 sequence reads: CASSGLAGAGYF. CDR3 in DNA: TGTGCCAGCAGCGGACTAGCCGGGGCGGGGTACTTC.

This sequence joins TRBV5-4 and TRBJ2-3; D may be TRBD1 (6 bases). This CDR3 region has 15 residues. Trimming cost V 4 bases and J 2 bases, with 14 bases left between them. From germline, CDR1 is SGHNT and CDR2 YYREEE (reference sequence). CDR3 loop: CASSPGQKFTDTQYF. CDR3 nucleotides: TGTGCCAGCAGCCCCGGACAGAAATTCACAGATACGCAGTATTTT.

This clone was counted only a few times. This rearrangement joins TRBV6-5 to TRBJ2-7, with D maybe TRBD1 (6 bases). V gave up 5 bases and J gave up 4 bases, with 15 bases separating them. Germline assignment: CDR1 MNHEY and CDR2 SVGAGI. This CDR3 is 14 amino acids long. In DNA, the CDR3 is TGTGCCAGCAGTACACCGACAGGAAAATACGAGCAGTACTTC. The encoded protein is CASSTPTGKYEQYF.

The chain couples TRBV18 to TRBJ1-6; 7 positions match TRBD1. In germline, CDR1 is KGHSH, CDR2 LQKENI. The V and J ends lost 2 bases and 7 bases, in that order; junction bases with no gene match: 8. The CDR3 consists of 16 residues. In DNA form, the CDR3 reads TGTGCCAGCTCACCATTTCTTGAGACAGGGAATTCACCCCTCCACTTT. Encoded protein: CASSPFLETGNSPLHF.

V gene TRBV18 combines with J gene TRBJ2-1; 7 nucleotides align to TRBD1. Germline CDR1 and CDR2: KGHSH and LQKENI. Trimming took 1 base from V and 6 from J; bases not matched to a gene: 12. CDR3 length equals 17 residues. Here the CDR3 DNA reads TGTGCCAGCTCACCACTCTCGGGGCAGGGGGTCTCCAATGAGCAGTTCTTC. This translates into CASSPLSGQGVSNEQFF.

The DNA of the CDR3 is TGTGCCAGCAGCCTGGGGGATAGCTCCTATAATTCACCCCTCCACTTT. Its protein is CASSLGDSSYNSPLHF. V gene TRBV4-2 combines with J gene TRBJ1-6, with D perhaps matching TRBD1 (5 bases). Between the trimmed V and J ends, which lost 4 bases and 0 bases, there was a span of 10 bases. The CDR3 has 16 residues. Germline CDR1 reads LGHNA; CDR2 reads YNFKEQ.

The V call is TRBV19, the J call TRBJ2-7; 7 bases are a match to TRBD1. Germline V lookup: CDR1 LNHDA, CDR2 SQIVND (reference sequence). With V trimmed by 5 bases and J by 0 bases, 4 bases remained unmatched. The CDR3 runs to 14 residues. CDR3 sequence: CASSVWDSSYEQYF. CDR3 in DNA: TGTGCCAGTAGTGTCTGGGACAGCTCCTACGAGCAGTACTTC.

The CDR3 DNA reads TGTGCTAGTGGTTTGGTCGAGGGGGAGACCCAGTACTTC. Protein sequence: CASGLVEGETQYF. This chain links TRBV12-5 with TRBJ2-5; D is tentatively TRBD1 or TRBD2 (5 bases each). Germline V gene sequence: CDR1 LGHNT, CDR2 FRNRAP. Trimming took 0 bases from V and 5 from J, leaving 7 bases between them. The CDR3 is 13 residues long.

This sequence joins TRBV11-2 and TRBJ1-1, with D perhaps TRBD1 (6 bases). Trimming cost V 2 bases and J 1 base, with 8 bases left between them. Germline CDR1 is SGHAT and CDR2 is FQNNGV. The CDR3 sequence is 14 residues long. DNA of the CDR3: TGTGCCAGCAGCTTATCAGGGGCGAACACTGAAGCTTTCTTT. Protein sequence: CASSLSGANTEAFF. Full variable domain (remainder filled in from reference TRBV11-2 and TRBJ1-1): EAGVAQSPRYKIIEKRQSVAFWCNPISGHATLYWYQQILGQGPKLLIQFQNNGVVDDSQLPKDRFSAERLKGVDSTLKIQPAKLEDSAVYLCASSLSGANTEAFFGQGTRLTVV.

The gene calls are TRBV2 and TRBJ1-3; possibly TRBD1 for D (6 bases). Trimming removed 4 bases at V and 4 bases at J, with 8 bases between. Germline values: CDR1 SNHLY, CDR2 FYNNEI. CDR3 length equals 13 residues. The CDR3 reads CASSAGGGNTIYF. CDR3 nucleotide sequence: TGTGCCAGCAGTGCCGGGGGCGGAAACACCATATATTTT.

V usage is TRBV5-1 and J usage is TRBJ1-2; 7 bases are shared with TRBD1. The germline V gene has CDR1 SGHRS and CDR2 YFSETQ. This CDR3 has 15 residues. V shed 0 bases and J 1 base; nucleotides not matched to a gene: 3. Here the CDR3 reads CASSLAYRGNYGYTF. The CDR3 region has the DNA TGCGCCAGCAGCTTGGCCTACAGGGGTAACTATGGCTACACCTTC.

This clone was observed a few times. The rearrangement uses TRBV4-1 and TRBJ1-2; TRBD1 agrees at 7 bases. J lost 5 bases, V lost 4 bases, and 10 bases had no gene match. Per the germline V gene, CDR1 is MGHRA and CDR2 is YSYEKL. The CDR3 is made up of 15 amino acids. The CDR3 spells CASSPRDSHGYGYTF. For the CDR3, the DNA is TGCGCCAGCAGCCCCCGGGACAGTCATGGGTATGGCTACACCTTC.

This rearrangement joins TRBV28 to TRBJ1-1; 9 nucleotides line up with TRBD1. The CDR3 has 14 amino acids. Unmatched junction bases numbered 5, after V lost 4 bases and J lost 5 bases. Germline CDR1 is MDHEN and CDR2 is SYDVKM. The CDR3 loop reads CASSSTGGRTEAFF. In DNA, the CDR3 is TGTGCCAGCAGTTCGACAGGGGGGAGGACTGAAGCTTTCTTT.

The V call is TRBV19, the J call TRBJ1-1; 7 bases match TRBD1. The length of the CDR3 is 15 residues. The V and J ends lost 5 bases and 0 bases, in that order; junction bases with no gene match: 6. Germline V CDR1 and CDR2: LNHDA, SQIVND (reference sequence). DNA for the CDR3: TGTGCCAGTAGTCCGGGACAGCTTTTGAACACTGAAGCTTTCTTT. Protein sequence: CASSPGQLLNTEAFF.

CDR3 DNA sequence: TGTGCCAGCTCACTTGACAGCTATGGCTACACCTTC. Its protein is CASSLDSYGYTF. The rearrangement joins TRBV18 to TRBJ1-2, with D possibly matching TRBD1 (5 bases). CDR1 and CDR2 (germline): KGHSH, LQKENI. Trimming took 4 bases from V and 4 from J, leaving 7 bases between them. The CDR3 has 12 amino acids.

The chain employs TRBV28 and TRBJ1-4; TRBD1 matches 9 bases. The germline gives CDR1 MDHEN, CDR2 SYDVKM. Unmatched junction bases numbered 7, after V lost 4 bases and J lost 7 bases. The CDR3 is 15 amino acids. The CDR3 loop is CASSSSQGASEKLFF. DNA for the CDR3: TGTGCCAGCAGTTCCTCACAGGGGGCGAGTGAAAAACTGTTTTTT.

CDR3 bases: TGTGCCACCAGCAGAGATACGCTGGCGAGCGGGGGGACCTACGAGCAGTACTTC. This encodes CATSRDTLASGGTYEQYF. The chain is built from TRBV15 and TRBJ2-7; 9 nucleotides agree with TRBD2. The CDR3 has 18 amino acids. CDR1 is LNHNV and CDR2 is YYDKDF in the germline V gene (reference sequence). V shed 0 bases, J shed 2 bases, and the junction held 11 bases outside the gene matches.

V gene TRBV7-9 combines with J gene TRBJ2-1; the match to TRBD1 covers 8 bases. V gave up 3 bases and J gave up 10 bases; unmatched junction bases: 11. The CDR3 runs to 15 residues. Germline values: CDR1 SEHNR, CDR2 FQNEAQ (reference sequence). CDR3 in amino acids: CASSLAYRGSEEQFF. For the CDR3, the DNA is TGTGCCAGCAGCTTGGCGTACAGGGGGTCTGAGGAGCAGTTCTTC.

The chain joins TRBV7-9 to TRBJ1-1; the D gene is possibly TRBD1 (5 bases). The germline gives CDR1 SEHNR, CDR2 FQNEAQ (reference sequence). The V gene lost 8 bases and the J gene lost 1 base, with 8 bases spanning the gap. The CDR3 consists of 12 residues. The CDR3 is CASSGRNTEAFF. The DNA for the CDR3 is TGTGCCAGCTCGGGGCGGAACACTGAAGCTTTCTTT.

A few counts support this clone. This chain links TRBV29-1 with TRBJ2-5, with 10 bases lining up with TRBD2. Germline trimming cut 0 bases from V and 12 bases from J; bases unmatched to any gene: 10. The CDR3 contains 14 residues. Germline V gene data show CDR1 as SQVTM and CDR2 as ANQGSEA. CDR3 loop: CSVEDSVAGGLEYF. The DNA for the CDR3 is TGCAGCGTTGAAGATTCGGTAGCGGGGGGCCTGGAGTACTTC. Full variable domain (rest looked up from reference TRBV29-1 and TRBJ2-5): SAVISQKPSRDICQRGTSLTIQCQVDSQVTMMFWYRQQPGQSLTLIATANQGSEATYESGFVIDKFPISRPNLTFSTLTVSNMSPEDSSIYLCSVEDSVAGGLEYFGPGTRLLVL.

The chain employs TRBV20-1 and TRBJ1-5; 7 bases line up with TRBD1. CDR3 length: 16 amino acids. The V gene end was trimmed by 3 bases and the J gene end by 6 bases; junction bases not matched to a gene: 14. In germline, CDR1 is DFQATT, CDR2 SNEGSKA (reference sequence). CDR3: CSASTRIRGSVQPQHF. CDR3 DNA: TGCAGTGCTAGTACTCGTATCAGGGGGTCGGTTCAGCCCCAGCATTTT.

This clone has just one count. V gene TRBV7-2 combines with J gene TRBJ2-5; 11 bases fit TRBD2. The length of the CDR3 is 18 residues. From germline, CDR1 is SGHTA and CDR2 FQGNSA. V trimming: 2 bases; J trimming: 2 bases; junction bases outside the gene matches: 10. The CDR3 is CASSLLARLAGKQETQYF. CDR3 DNA: TGTGCCAGCAGCTTACTTGCCCGACTAGCGGGGAAACAAGAGACCCAGTACTTC.

For the CDR3, the DNA is TGTGCCACACTAGAGTGGGGAGGCACAGATACGCAGTATTTT. It is translated as CATLEWGGTDTQYF. This chain connects TRBV7-9 to TRBJ2-3; weak D call: TRBD2 (5 bases). Germline loops: CDR1 SEHNR, CDR2 FQNEAQ (reference sequence). Deletions cut 10 bases from V and 1 base from J, with 15 bases between. CDR3 length equals 14 residues.

This chain uses TRBV6-2 or TRBV6-3 with TRBJ2-1; 10 bases map to TRBD1. J gave up 8 bases and V 2 bases, and 9 bases lay outside the gene matches. Germline CDR1 MNHEY, CDR2 SVGEGT. The CDR3 length is 16 residues. The CDR3 region is CASSYTLGQGVDEQFF. DNA of the CDR3: TGTGCCAGCAGTTACACGTTAGGACAGGGGGTCGATGAGCAGTTCTTC.